One sample yielded the 23 T cell receptor beta chains listed below, sequenced in a study of blood T cell repertoires in COVID-19 (dated by TCRdb to the early 2020s). Library generation was performed with the immunoSEQ multiplex PCR assay. The source is immuneACCESS, and TCRdb retained only in-frame sequences with V and J called. Part of the clones is not carried over; for the studies checked, unresolved V genes explain less than half of this, and the remainder is unexplained. The sample table lists some 240,000 clones, 80% to 90% of them with a count of one. 6% to 8% of the sample goes to the ten largest clones. The sequencing input was peripheral blood. These TCRs come from an elderly woman with COVID-19, enrolled during active disease.

The V call is TRBV10-2, the J call TRBJ2-1; D may be TRBD1 (6 bases). The ends were cut back, 11 bases at V and 7 bases at J, with 15 bases in the middle. The CDR3 is 12 amino acids. In germline, CDR1 is WSHSY, CDR2 SAAADI. This CDR3 reads CASQQGVNEQFF. The CDR3 bases are TGCGCCTCCCAACAGGGAGTAAATGAGCAGTTCTTC.

The chain uses TRBV20-1 and TRBJ2-2, with a possible D match to TRBD2 (6 bases). CDR3 length: 15 residues. The V gene lost 3 bases and the J gene lost 5 bases, with 16 bases spanning the gap. In germline, CDR1 is DFQATT, CDR2 SNEGSKA (reference sequence). The CDR3 here is CSASSSGVGTGELFF. CDR3 in DNA: TGCAGTGCTAGTTCGTCGGGAGTTGGAACCGGGGAGCTGTTTTTT.

The rearrangement uses TRBV30 and TRBJ2-7; the match to TRBD2 covers 12 bases. From germline, CDR1 is GTSNPN and CDR2 SVGIG (reference sequence). This CDR3 is built from 14 residues. The V segment lost 1 base and the J segment 5 bases; nucleotides outside the gene matches: 3. The CDR3 DNA is TGTGCCTGGAGTGCCTGGACTAGCGGGAACGAGCAGTACTTC. Its translation: CAWSAWTSGNEQYF.

The chain recombines TRBV4-1 with TRBJ1-6, with 7 bases fitting TRBD1. CDR1 is MGHRA and CDR2 is YSYEKL in the germline V gene. V shed 5 bases, J shed 7 bases, and the junction held 14 bases outside the gene matches. The CDR3 has 17 amino acids. This chain's CDR3 is CASSFWDSLISNSPLHF. CDR3 bases: TGCGCCAGCAGCTTTTGGGACAGCCTCATTAGCAATTCACCCCTCCACTTT.

J is TRBJ1-4 and V is TRBV5-6, with D unresolved. Trimming stripped 0 bases from V and 0 bases from J, with 9 bases between. The CDR3 loop spans 16 amino acids. Germline V gene data show CDR1 as SGHDT and CDR2 as YYEEEE. As DNA, the CDR3 is TGTGCCAGCAGCTTGGCGGGGAAGTCAACTAATGAAAAACTGTTTTTT. As protein: CASSLAGKSTNEKLFF. The full variable domain, completed using reference TRBV5-6 and TRBJ1-4, is DAGVTQSPTHLIKTRGQQVTLRCSPKSGHDTVSWYQQALGQGPQFIFQYYEEEERQRGNFPDRFSGHQFPNYSSELNVNALLLGDSALYLCASSLAGKSTNEKLFFGSGTQLSVL.

The chain is built from TRBV6-6 and TRBJ2-7, with D unresolved. This CDR3 comprises 11 residues. Trimming took 0 bases from V and 7 from J, leaving 4 bases between them. Germline V gene sequence: CDR1 MNHNY, CDR2 SVGAGI (reference sequence). CDR3: CASSYSQEQYF. The CDR3 nucleotides are TGTGCCAGCAGTTACTCTCAGGAGCAGTACTTC.

This clone appeared a few times. The chain couples TRBV28 to TRBJ2-1; 7 nucleotides agree with TRBD2. From germline, CDR1 is MDHEN and CDR2 SYDVKM. V was pared by 5 bases and J by 0 bases, with 7 bases of the junction left unmatched. This CDR3 contains 16 residues. CDR3 sequence: CASSPAGRGSYNEQFF. The DNA for the CDR3 is TGTGCCAGCAGTCCAGCGGGGCGGGGCTCCTACAATGAGCAGTTCTTC.

This chain links TRBV12-3 or TRBV12-4 with TRBJ1-1; D is unresolved. The CDR3 is made up of 13 amino acids. With 1 base removed from V and 11 bases from J, the gap between germline ends came to 14 bases. The CDR3 DNA reads as TGTGCCAGCAGTTTAGGTAGGAGCCCATGGGCTTTCTTT. It specifies CASSLGRSPWAFF.

This chain joins TRBV18 and TRBJ1-4; 10 nucleotides agree with TRBD1. CDR1 and CDR2 (germline): KGHSH, LQKENI. V was pared by 2 bases and J by 5 bases, with 2 bases of the junction left unmatched. The CDR3 extends over 15 amino acids. This chain's CDR3 is CASSPEGQGNEKLFF. As DNA, the CDR3 is TGTGCCAGCTCACCAGAGGGACAGGGGAATGAAAAACTGTTTTTT.

The chain recombines TRBV24-1 with TRBJ1-1; D call uncertain. V was cut by 10 bases and J by 10 bases, with 21 bases left in between. CDR1 is KGHDR and CDR2 is SFDVKD in the germline V gene. The CDR3 covers 13 residues. The CDR3 DNA reads as TGTGCCACTCGAGGGAGGTCAGGAAAAGGAGCTTTCTTT. Translating gives CATRGRSGKGAFF.

V gene TRBV19 combines with J gene TRBJ1-2, with TRBD1 matching 7 bases. Germline trimming cut 5 bases from V and 4 bases from J; bases unmatched to any gene: 4. Per germline, CDR1 LNHDA and CDR2 SQIVND (reference sequence). The CDR3 length is 13 residues. CDR3 sequence reads: CASSDRAVYGYTF. The CDR3 coding sequence is TGTGCCAGTAGTGACAGGGCGGTCTATGGCTACACCTTC.

This clone was detected only a few times. The chain uses TRBV10-3 and TRBJ1-1; 7 nucleotides match TRBD1. The CDR3 length is 14 residues. Germline V lookup: CDR1 ENHRY, CDR2 SYGVKD. V gave up 8 bases and J gave up 3 bases; unmatched junction bases: 9. The CDR3 spells CAIRSRGFDTEAFF. The CDR3 bases are TGTGCCATCCGGTCCAGGGGGTTTGACACTGAAGCTTTCTTT.

The chain uses TRBV7-9 and TRBJ1-3; D remains ambiguous. The V end was cut by 2 bases, the J end by 7 bases, with 21 bases between. The CDR3 has 17 residues. CDR1 is SEHNR and CDR2 is FQNEAQ in the germline V gene (reference sequence). The CDR3 loop is CASSLPTGPSIPNTIYF. The CDR3, as DNA: TGTGCCAGCAGCTTACCTACTGGGCCCTCGATCCCCAACACCATATATTTT.

V is TRBV28 and J is TRBJ1-3, with D perhaps TRBD1 (5 bases). The CDR3 is 15 amino acids. Per the germline V gene, CDR1 is MDHEN and CDR2 is SYDVKM. The V end was cut by 3 bases, the J end by 0 bases, with 9 bases between. The CDR3 spells CASSLQGTSGNTIYF. CDR3 sequence (DNA): TGTGCCAGCAGTTTGCAGGGCACCTCTGGAAACACCATATATTTT.

J is TRBJ1-2 and V is TRBV4-1; 8 positions match TRBD1. The V segment lost 1 base and the J segment 4 bases; nucleotides outside the gene matches: 11. Per the germline V gene, CDR1 is MGHRA and CDR2 is YSYEKL. The CDR3 spans 17 residues. CDR3 nucleotides: TGCGCCAGCAGCCAAGGACCCGGGGACAGGCGAGTCTATGGCTACACCTTC. It specifies CASSQGPGDRRVYGYTF.

V is TRBV5-6 and J is TRBJ1-2; 9 bases fit TRBD1. The ends lost 4 bases at V and 3 bases at J; junction bases unmatched: 7. This CDR3 is 15 amino acids long. Germline CDR1 and CDR2: SGHDT and YYEEEE. Written as DNA, the CDR3 is TGTGCCAGCAGCGACCCGACAGGGGGGGACTATGGCTACACCTTC. Translated, it gives CASSDPTGGDYGYTF.

The rearrangement links TRBV7-9 to TRBJ2-3, with TRBD2 matching 8 bases. CDR1 is SEHNR, CDR2 FQNEAQ, per germline (reference sequence). The V gene end was trimmed by 5 bases and the J gene end by 1 base; junction bases not matched to a gene: 11. The CDR3 covers 17 residues. The CDR3 is CASSNTASLAGTDTQYF. The CDR3 DNA reads as TGTGCCAGCAGCAACACCGCCTCACTAGCGGGCACAGATACGCAGTATTTT.

The CDR3 DNA is TGTGCCAGTAGTATCAGAGGCGGGAGGGCCCTCAATGAGCAGTTCTTC. Translated, it gives CASSIRGGRALNEQFF. The chain recombines TRBV19 with TRBJ2-1, with 9 positions matching TRBD2. The length of the CDR3 is 16 residues. The germline V gene encodes CDR1 LNHDA and CDR2 SQIVND (reference sequence). The trim removed 3 bases at V and 6 bases at J, leaving 9 bases unmatched. Supplemented by reference TRBV19 and TRBJ2-1, the full variable domain reads DGGITQSPKYLFRKEGQNVTLSCEQNLNHDAMYWYRQDPGQGLRLIYYSQIVNDFQKGDIAEGYSVSREKKESFPLTVTSAQKNPTAFYLCASSIRGGRALNEQFFGPGTRLTVL.

CDR3 in amino acids: CSPIAGNEQFF. CDR3 bases: TGCAGTCCCATAGCGGGGAATGAGCAGTTCTTC. The chain joins TRBV20-1 to TRBJ2-1; TRBD2 matches at 8 bases. Germline assignment: CDR1 DFQATT and CDR2 SNEGSKA (reference sequence). The J segment lost 7 bases and the V segment lost 8 bases, leaving 4 bases of the junction unmatched. There are 11 residues in the CDR3.

The chain carries TRBV7-2 and TRBJ1-3, with 12 bases lining up with TRBD1. J was trimmed by 0 bases and V by 5 bases; bases with no gene match: 8. The V gene's germline CDR1 is SGHTA and CDR2 FQGNSA. This CDR3 is built from 18 residues. This CDR3 reads CASSPGQGALNSGNTIYF. CDR3 sequence (DNA): TGTGCCAGCAGCCCGGGACAGGGGGCGCTTAACTCTGGAAACACCATATATTTT. The full variable domain, rest sourced from reference TRBV7-2 and TRBJ1-3, is GAGVSQSPSNKVTEKGKDVELRCDPISGHTALYWYRQSLGQGLEFLIYFQGNSAPDKSGLPSDRFSAERTGGSVSTLTIQRTQQEDSAVYLCASSPGQGALNSGNTIYFGEGSWLTVV.

The chain carries TRBV19 and TRBJ1-2; 10 bases are a match to TRBD1. The germline gives CDR1 LNHDA, CDR2 SQIVND (reference sequence). This CDR3 contains 15 residues. The V segment lost 4 bases and the J segment 6 bases; nucleotides outside the gene matches: 8. The DNA of the CDR3 is TGTGCCAGTAGTACCCGTGCGACAGGGGGCGATGGCTACACCTTC. It yields the protein CASSTRATGGDGYTF.

The chain combines TRBV11-2 with TRBJ2-3; 10 nucleotides line up with TRBD2. V was clipped by 4 bases and J by 0 bases; unmatched bases: 4. The CDR3 totals 16 residues. CDR1 and CDR2 (germline): SGHAT, FQNNGV. The CDR3, as DNA: TGTGCCAGCAGCTCACGACTAGCGGGTAGCACAGATACGCAGTATTTT. This translates into CASSSRLAGSTDTQYF.

The chain is built from TRBV19 and TRBJ1-2; TRBD1 agrees at 7 bases. Unmatched junction bases numbered 9, after V lost 7 bases and J lost 7 bases. Germline values: CDR1 LNHDA, CDR2 SQIVND (reference sequence). This CDR3 has 13 residues. CDR3 sequence (DNA): TGTGCCAGTATCGGCAGGGGGTTATCTGGCTACACCTTC. As protein: CASIGRGLSGYTF.